The clone carrying this T cell receptor (beta chain) was seen ten or more times. The data stem from a study of Graves' ophthalmopathy and Graves' hyperthyroidism. The term stable hyperthyroidism indicated an absence of ophthalmopathy within 18 months of follow-up. Hyperthyroidism patients had new diagnoses, durations under 2 months, and ages of 18 to 65. Amplifying from RNA transcripts, the study obtained TCR beta CDR3 regions. The first round was an RT-PCR with HTBI primers, and the second round was a multiplex PCR. TCRdb re-analysed the multiplex PCR reads in MiXCR, keeping a single row per CDR3 protein. The sample lists 400,000 to 450,000 distinct CDR3 sequences, about 21% occurring once. Per the germline V gene, CDR1 is KGHDR and CDR2 is SFDVKD. CDR3 length: 13 residues. V was pared by 10 bases and J by 5 bases, with 4 bases of the junction left unmatched.

This chain links TRBV24-1 with TRBJ2-7; 13 bases are a match to TRBD2. Sequencing was done on a sample of peripheral blood. This clonotype originated in a woman between 18 and 29 years old with stable Graves' hyperthyroidism. CDR3 coding DNA: TGTGCCACTGGACTAGCGGGAGTTAACGAGCAGTACTTC. It encodes CATGLAGVNEQYF.